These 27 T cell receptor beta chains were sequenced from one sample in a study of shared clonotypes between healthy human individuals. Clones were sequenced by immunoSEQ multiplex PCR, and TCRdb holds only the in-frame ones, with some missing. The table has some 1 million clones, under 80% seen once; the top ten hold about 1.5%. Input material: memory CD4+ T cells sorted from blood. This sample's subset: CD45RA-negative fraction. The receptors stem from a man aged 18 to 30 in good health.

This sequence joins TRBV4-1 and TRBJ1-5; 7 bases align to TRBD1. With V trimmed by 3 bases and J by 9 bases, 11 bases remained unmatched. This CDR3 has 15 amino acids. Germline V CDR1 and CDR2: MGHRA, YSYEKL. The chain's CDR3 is CASSHSTGRETPQHF. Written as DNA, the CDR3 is TGCGCCAGCAGCCACTCGACAGGGAGGGAGACGCCCCAGCATTTT.

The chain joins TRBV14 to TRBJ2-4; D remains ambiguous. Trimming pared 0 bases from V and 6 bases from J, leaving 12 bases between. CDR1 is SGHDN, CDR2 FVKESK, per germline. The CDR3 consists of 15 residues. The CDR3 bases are TGTGCCAGCAGCCAAGAAGGTAGCTATAGAAACATTCAGTACTTC. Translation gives CASSQEGSYRNIQYF.

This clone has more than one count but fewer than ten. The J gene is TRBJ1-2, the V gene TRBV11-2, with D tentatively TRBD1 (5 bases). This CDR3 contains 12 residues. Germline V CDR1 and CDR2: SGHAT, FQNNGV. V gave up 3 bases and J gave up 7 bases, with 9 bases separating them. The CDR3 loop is CASSLGVAGYTF. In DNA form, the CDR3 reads TGTGCCAGCAGCTTGGGGGTAGCTGGCTACACCTTC.

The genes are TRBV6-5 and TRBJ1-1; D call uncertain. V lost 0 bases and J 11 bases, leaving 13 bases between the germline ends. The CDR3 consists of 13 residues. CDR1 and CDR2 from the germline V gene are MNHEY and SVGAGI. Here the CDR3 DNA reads TGTGCCAGCAGTTACTCACGGGTCGGGAAGGCTTTCTTT. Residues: CASSYSRVGKAFF.

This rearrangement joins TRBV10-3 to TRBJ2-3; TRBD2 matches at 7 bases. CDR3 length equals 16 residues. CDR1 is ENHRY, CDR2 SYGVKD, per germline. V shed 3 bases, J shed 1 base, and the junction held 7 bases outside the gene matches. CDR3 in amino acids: CAISEIRGERTDTQYF. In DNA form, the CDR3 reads TGTGCCATCAGTGAAATTCGGGGGGAACGCACAGATACGCAGTATTTT.

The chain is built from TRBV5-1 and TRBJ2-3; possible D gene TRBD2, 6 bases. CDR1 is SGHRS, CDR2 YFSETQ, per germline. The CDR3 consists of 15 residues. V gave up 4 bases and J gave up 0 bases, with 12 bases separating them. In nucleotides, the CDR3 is TGCGCCAGCAGCGCCGATAGCGGAAGCACAGATACGCAGTATTTT. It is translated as CASSADSGSTDTQYF.

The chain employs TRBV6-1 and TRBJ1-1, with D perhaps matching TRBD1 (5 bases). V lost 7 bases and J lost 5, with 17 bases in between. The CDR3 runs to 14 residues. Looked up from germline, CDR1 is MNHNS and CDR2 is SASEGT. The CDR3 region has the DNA TGTGCCAGCACCGAGACGCTCAAGGGGACTGAAGCTTTCTTT. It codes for CASTETLKGTEAFF.

This CDR3 reads CATARYSTDTQYF. The CDR3 nucleotides read TGTGCCACCGCCCGCTATAGCACAGATACGCAGTATTTT. The J gene is TRBJ2-3, the V gene TRBV15; D is unclear. The germline CDR1 and CDR2 sequences are LNHNV and YYDKDF (reference sequence). The CDR3 is 13 residues long. The ends were cut back, 8 bases at V and 0 bases at J, with 9 bases in the middle. Looking up the rest from reference TRBV15 and TRBJ2-3 gives the full variable domain: DAMVIQNPRYQVTQFGKPVTLSCSQTLNHNVMYWYQQKSSQAPKLLFHYYDKDFNNEADTPDNFQSRRPNTSFCFLDIRSPGLGDTAMYLCATARYSTDTQYFGPGTRLTVL.

The chain's CDR3 is CASSKAQRDYEQYF. For the CDR3, the DNA is TGTGCCAGTAGTAAGGCCCAGCGGGACTACGAGCAGTACTTC. The gene calls are TRBV19 and TRBJ2-7; TRBD2 matches at 7 bases. The CDR3 spans 14 residues. Trimming cost V 4 bases and J 3 bases; bases outside gene matches: 6. Germline CDR1 is LNHDA and CDR2 is SQIVND (reference sequence).

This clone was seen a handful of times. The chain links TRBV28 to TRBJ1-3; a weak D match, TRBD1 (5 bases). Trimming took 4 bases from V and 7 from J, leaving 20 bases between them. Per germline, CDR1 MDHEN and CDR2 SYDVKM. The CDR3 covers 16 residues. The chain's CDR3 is CASSSASRVPRNTIYF. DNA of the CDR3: TGTGCCAGCAGTTCAGCCTCCAGGGTTCCCAGGAACACCATATATTTT.

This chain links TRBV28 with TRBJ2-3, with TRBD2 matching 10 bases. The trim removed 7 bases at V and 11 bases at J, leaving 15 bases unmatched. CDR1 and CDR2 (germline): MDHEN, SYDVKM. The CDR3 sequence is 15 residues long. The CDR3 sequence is CASTPSGGIDGRQYF. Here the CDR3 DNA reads TGTGCCAGCACTCCTAGCGGGGGCATAGATGGGAGGCAGTATTTT.

CDR3 bases: TGTGCCAGCAGCCCCTACAGGCTACTTAGGGATGGCTACACCTTC. Protein: CASSPYRLLRDGYTF. The chain couples TRBV14 to TRBJ1-2, with D perhaps TRBD1 (5 bases). This CDR3 region has 15 residues. CDR1 is SGHDN and CDR2 is FVKESK in the germline V gene. V was pared by 4 bases and J by 6 bases, with 18 bases between.

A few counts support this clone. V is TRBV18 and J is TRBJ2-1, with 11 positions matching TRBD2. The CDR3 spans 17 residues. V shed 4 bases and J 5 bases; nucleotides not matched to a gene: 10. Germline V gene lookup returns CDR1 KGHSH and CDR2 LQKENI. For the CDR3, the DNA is TGTGCCAGCTCACAGTTCGAACCGGGACTAGCGGACAATGAGCAGTTCTTC. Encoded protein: CASSQFEPGLADNEQFF.

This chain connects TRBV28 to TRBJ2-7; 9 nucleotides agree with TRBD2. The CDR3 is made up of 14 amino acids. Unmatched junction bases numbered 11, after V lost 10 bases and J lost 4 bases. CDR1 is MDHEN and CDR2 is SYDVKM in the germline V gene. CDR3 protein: CATHFSGGGYEQYF. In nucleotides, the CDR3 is TGTGCCACCCATTTTAGCGGGGGAGGGTACGAGCAGTACTTC. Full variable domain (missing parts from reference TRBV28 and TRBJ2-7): DVKVTQSSRYLVKRTGEKVFLECVQDMDHENMFWYRQDPGLGLRLIYFSYDVKMKEKGDIPEGYSVSREKKERFSLILESASTNQTSMYLCATHFSGGGYEQYFGPGTRLTVT.

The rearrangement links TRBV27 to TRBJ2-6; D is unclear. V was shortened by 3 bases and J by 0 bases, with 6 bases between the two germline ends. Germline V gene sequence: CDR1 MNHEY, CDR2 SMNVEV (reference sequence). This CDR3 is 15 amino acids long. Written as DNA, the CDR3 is TGTGCCAGCAGTTTTATGGGCTCTGGGGCCAACGTCCTGACTTTC. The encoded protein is CASSFMGSGANVLTF.

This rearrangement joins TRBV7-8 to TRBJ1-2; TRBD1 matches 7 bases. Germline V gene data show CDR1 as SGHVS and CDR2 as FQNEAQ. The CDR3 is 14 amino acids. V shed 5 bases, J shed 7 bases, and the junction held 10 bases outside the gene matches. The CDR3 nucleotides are TGTGCCAGCAGCCCCCCACAGGGGACGATTGGCTACACCTTC. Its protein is CASSPPQGTIGYTF.

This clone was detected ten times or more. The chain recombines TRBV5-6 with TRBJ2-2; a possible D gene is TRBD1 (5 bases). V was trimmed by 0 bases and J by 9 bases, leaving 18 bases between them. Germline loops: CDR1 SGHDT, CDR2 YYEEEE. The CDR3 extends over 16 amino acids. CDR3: CASSLEGEGVSRELFF. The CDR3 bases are TGTGCCAGCAGCTTGGAAGGAGAAGGGGTCTCCAGGGAGCTGTTTTTT.

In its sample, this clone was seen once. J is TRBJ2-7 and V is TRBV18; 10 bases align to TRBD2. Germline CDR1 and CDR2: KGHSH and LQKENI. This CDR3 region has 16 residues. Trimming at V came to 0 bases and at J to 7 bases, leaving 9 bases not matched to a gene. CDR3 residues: CASSPPASGGRGEQYF. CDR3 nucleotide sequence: TGTGCCAGCTCACCACCGGCTAGCGGGGGTCGGGGGGAGCAGTACTTC.

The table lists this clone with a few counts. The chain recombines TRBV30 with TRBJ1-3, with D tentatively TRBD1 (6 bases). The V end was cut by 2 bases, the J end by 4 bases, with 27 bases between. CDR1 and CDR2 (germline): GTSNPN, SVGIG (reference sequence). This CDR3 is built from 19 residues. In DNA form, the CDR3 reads TGTGCCTGGAGTACCAGGACAGCCCTTGGCGTGGCGTGGGGAAACACCATATATTTT. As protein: CAWSTRTALGVAWGNTIYF. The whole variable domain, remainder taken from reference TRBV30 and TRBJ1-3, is SQTIHQWPATLVQPVGSPLSLECTVEGTSNPNLYWYRQAAGRGLQLLFYSVGIGQISSEVPQNLSASRPQDRQFILSSKKLLLSDSGFYLCAWSTRTALGVAWGNTIYFGEGSWLTVV.

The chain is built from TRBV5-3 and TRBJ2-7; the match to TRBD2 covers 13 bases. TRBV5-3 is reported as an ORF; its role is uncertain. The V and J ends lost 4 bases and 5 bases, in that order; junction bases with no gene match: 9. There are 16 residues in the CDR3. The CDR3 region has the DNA TGTGCCAGAAGCCCGGCGGGACTAGCGGGATTCGACGAGCAGTACTTC. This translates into CARSPAGLAGFDEQYF.

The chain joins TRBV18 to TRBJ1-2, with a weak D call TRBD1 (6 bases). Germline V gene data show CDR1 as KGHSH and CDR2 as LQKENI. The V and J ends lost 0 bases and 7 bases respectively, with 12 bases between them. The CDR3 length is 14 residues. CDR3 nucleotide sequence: TGTGCCAGCTCACCACCGGCAGGGGAGAGTGGCTACACCTTC. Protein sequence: CASSPPAGESGYTF.

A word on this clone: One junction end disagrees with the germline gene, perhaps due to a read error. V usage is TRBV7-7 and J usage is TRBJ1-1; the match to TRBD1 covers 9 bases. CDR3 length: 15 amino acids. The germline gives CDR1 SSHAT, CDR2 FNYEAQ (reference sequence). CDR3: CASTPLTGGKAEAFF. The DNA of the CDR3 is TGTGCTAGCACACCGCTTACAGGGGGCAAGGCTGAAGCTTTCTTT.

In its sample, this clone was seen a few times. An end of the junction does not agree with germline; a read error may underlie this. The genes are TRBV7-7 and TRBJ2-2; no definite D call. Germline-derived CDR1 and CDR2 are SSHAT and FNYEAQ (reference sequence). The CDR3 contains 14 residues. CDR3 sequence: CASSLQQYTGELFF. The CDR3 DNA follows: TGTGCTAGCAGCTTACAACAATACACCGGGGAGCTGTTTTTT. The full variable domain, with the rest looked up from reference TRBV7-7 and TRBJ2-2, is GAGVSQSPRYKVTKRGQDVTLRCDPISSHATLYWYQQALGQGPEFLTYFNYEAQPDKSGLPSDRFSAERPEGSISTLTIQRTEQRDSAMYRCASSLQQYTGELFFGEGSRLTVL.

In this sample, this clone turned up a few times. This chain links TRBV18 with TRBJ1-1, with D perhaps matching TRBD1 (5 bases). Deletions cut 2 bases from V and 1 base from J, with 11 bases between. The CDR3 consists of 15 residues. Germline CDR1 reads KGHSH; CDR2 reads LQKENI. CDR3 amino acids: CASSPWQGANTEAFF. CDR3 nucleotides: TGTGCCAGCTCACCATGGCAGGGCGCGAACACTGAAGCTTTCTTT.

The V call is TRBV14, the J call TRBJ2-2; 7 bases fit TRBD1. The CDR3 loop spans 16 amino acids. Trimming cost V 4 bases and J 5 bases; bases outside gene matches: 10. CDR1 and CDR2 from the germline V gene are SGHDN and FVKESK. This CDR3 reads CASSLTGAAWTGELFF. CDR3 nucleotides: TGTGCCAGCAGCCTCACAGGGGCGGCATGGACCGGGGAGCTGTTTTTT. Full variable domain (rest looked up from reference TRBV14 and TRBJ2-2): EAGVTQFPSHSVIEKGQTVTLRCDPISGHDNLYWYRRVMGKEIKFLLHFVKESKQDESGMPNNRFLAERTGGTYSTLKVQPAELEDSGVYFCASSLTGAAWTGELFFGEGSRLTVL.

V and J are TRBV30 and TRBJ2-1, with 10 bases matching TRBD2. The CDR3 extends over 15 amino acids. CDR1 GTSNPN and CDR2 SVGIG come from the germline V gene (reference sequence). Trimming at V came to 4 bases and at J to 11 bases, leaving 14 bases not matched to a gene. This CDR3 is CAWTPASSGSQKQFF. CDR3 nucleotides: TGTGCCTGGACTCCAGCCTCTAGCGGGAGTCAAAAGCAGTTCTTC.

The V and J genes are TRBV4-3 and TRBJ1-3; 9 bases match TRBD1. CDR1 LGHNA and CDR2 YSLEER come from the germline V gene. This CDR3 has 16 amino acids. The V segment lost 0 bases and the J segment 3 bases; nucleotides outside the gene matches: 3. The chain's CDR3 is CASSQDLGQGGNTIYF. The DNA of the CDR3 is TGCGCCAGCAGCCAAGATTTGGGACAGGGTGGAAACACCATATATTTT.